These 21 T cell receptor beta chains came from one sample sequenced in a study of regulatory T cells in long-lasting Graves disease. Investigators prepared the TCR beta libraries by applying iRepertoire HTBI primers and Arm-PCR of CDR3 regions. One entry per CDR3 protein results from TCRdb running MiXCR on the multiplex PCR reads. The sample contains about 430,000 distinct CDR3 sequences, 21% of which appear only once. Time point noted: persistent/refractory GD, antithyroid drugs over 5 years with positive TRAb. PBMCs were the source of the RNA used for TCR sequencing. Sample: peripheral blood mononuclear cells (PBMCs), taken when the disease was refractory, from a patient treated with antithyroid drugs. The receptor source for this set is a female donor with Graves disease.

This clonotype was picked up many times. The chain couples TRBV28 to TRBJ1-1, with D possibly TRBD1 on 5 matching bases. Trimming cost V 4 bases and J 1 base, with 13 bases left between them. The CDR3 length is 15 residues. Germline CDR1 MDHEN, CDR2 SYDVKM. The CDR3 protein is CASSSITGENTEAFF. As DNA, the CDR3 is TGTGCCAGCAGTTCAATCACAGGAGAGAACACTGAAGCTTTCTTT.

This clonotype was counted a few times. The V call is TRBV18, the J call TRBJ1-2; TRBD1 might be the D (6 bases). This CDR3 region has 16 residues. Trimming took off 3 bases at V and 2 bases at J, with 16 bases between the two ends. CDR1 is KGHSH and CDR2 is LQKENI in the germline V gene. CDR3 loop: CASSPQTGSGNYGYTF. CDR3 in DNA: TGTGCCAGCTCACCGCAAACAGGGAGCGGAAACTATGGCTACACCTTC.

CDR3 residues: CSARDTGGFGYEQYF. Here the CDR3 DNA reads TGCAGTGCTAGAGATACCGGGGGTTTTGGCTACGAGCAGTACTTC. The chain links TRBV20-1 to TRBJ2-7; possibly TRBD2 for D (6 bases). V lost 0 bases, J lost 3 bases, and 15 bases lay in between. The CDR3 totals 15 residues. The germline gives CDR1 DFQATT, CDR2 SNEGSKA (reference sequence).

The sample holds many counts of this clonotype. J is TRBJ2-7 and V is TRBV12-3 or TRBV12-4; D may match TRBD1 or TRBD2 (5 bases each). V was shortened by 1 base and J by 6 bases, with 10 bases between the two germline ends. This CDR3 spans 13 amino acids. CDR3 sequence: CASSLGGIFEQYF. CDR3 sequence (DNA): TGTGCCAGCAGTTTAGGGGGGATTTTCGAGCAGTACTTC.

This clonotype was seen repeatedly, ten times or more. The chain joins TRBV11-2 to TRBJ2-7, with 8 bases lining up with TRBD1. With V trimmed by 2 bases and J by 4 bases, 7 bases remained unmatched. CDR1 and CDR2 from the germline V gene are SGHAT and FQNNGV. The CDR3 is 15 amino acids. CDR3 nucleotide sequence: TGTGCCAGCAGCTTAAACGTACAGGGGGGATACGAGCAGTACTTC. Amino acid sequence: CASSLNVQGGYEQYF.

The chain recombines TRBV19 with TRBJ1-5, with D possibly matching TRBD1 (6 bases). Per germline, CDR1 LNHDA and CDR2 SQIVND (reference sequence). Trimming took 5 bases from V and 3 from J, leaving 14 bases between them. The CDR3 loop spans 15 amino acids. CDR3 sequence: CASSPLDRLNQPQHF. DNA for the CDR3: TGTGCCAGTAGTCCCCTCGACAGGCTCAATCAGCCCCAGCATTTT.

The chain recombines TRBV2 with TRBJ2-7; 9 nucleotides match TRBD2. V dropped 2 bases and J dropped 6; count of bases not matched to a gene: 2. The CDR3 length is 13 residues. CDR1 and CDR2 (germline): SNHLY, FYNNEI. CDR3 DNA: TGTGCCAGCAGTGAATATAGCGGGAGCGAGCAGTACTTC. Residues: CASSEYSGSEQYF. Full variable domain (outside the CDR3, taken from reference TRBV2 and TRBJ2-7): EPEVTQTPSHQVTQMGQEVILRCVPISNHLYFYWYRQILGQKVEFLVSFYNNEISEKSEIFDDQFSVERPDGSNFTLKIRSTKLEDSAMYFCASSEYSGSEQYFGPGTRLTVT.

This clonotype showed up many times. The V and J genes are TRBV12-3 or TRBV12-4 and TRBJ1-4; D call uncertain. The CDR3 length is 16 residues. With 6 bases removed from V and 3 bases from J, the gap between germline ends came to 17 bases. For the CDR3, the DNA is TGTGCCAGCAGGTCGCCGAGGAGGGCTGCTAATGAAAAACTGTTTTTT. This encodes CASRSPRRAANEKLFF.

This clonotype was seen many times. V usage is TRBV6-5 and J usage is TRBJ2-5, with D hard to call. The V end lost 0 bases, the J end lost 4 bases, and 15 bases lay between the germline ends. Germline V gene data show CDR1 as MNHEY and CDR2 as SVGAGI. CDR3 length equals 16 residues. Here the CDR3 reads CASSYSSELGRETQYF. The CDR3 bases are TGTGCCAGCAGTTACTCGAGCGAGCTAGGACGAGAGACCCAGTACTTC.

The chain joins TRBV19 to TRBJ1-5, with D unclear. V gave up 3 bases and J gave up 3 bases, with 9 bases separating them. The CDR3 consists of 14 residues. The V gene's germline CDR1 is LNHDA and CDR2 SQIVND (reference sequence). The CDR3 reads CASSIVQANQPQHF. The CDR3 DNA reads as TGTGCCAGTAGTATTGTCCAGGCCAATCAGCCCCAGCATTTT.

The gene calls are TRBV6-1 and TRBJ1-4, with 8 bases lining up with TRBD1. The ends lost 3 bases at V and 3 bases at J; junction bases unmatched: 12. The CDR3 consists of 18 residues. Germline V CDR1 and CDR2: MNHNS, SASEGT. CDR3 sequence reads: CASSEKRRDRKPNEKLFF. The CDR3 DNA reads as TGTGCCAGCAGTGAGAAGCGTCGGGACAGGAAACCTAATGAAAAACTGTTTTTT.

Points on this clonotype: A single base separates this from a much larger clone, so it may be a read error. J is TRBJ2-7 and V is TRBV29-1; 7 nucleotides line up with TRBD1. V lost 6 bases, J lost 4 bases, and 15 bases stayed unmatched. The CDR3 runs 15 residues. Per the germline V gene, CDR1 is SQVTM and CDR2 is ANQGSEA. The CDR3 bases are TGCAGCGTCAAACAGGGTGGGGACAGCGGATACGAGCAGTACTTC. Translating gives CSVKQGGDSGYEQYF.

The V and J genes are TRBV6-1 and TRBJ2-3; the D gene could be TRBD1 or TRBD2 (5 bases each). V shed 8 bases and J shed 1 base, with 16 bases lying between them. The germline V gene has CDR1 MNHNS and CDR2 SASEGT. CDR3 size: 15 residues. CDR3 region: CASLDPGRGTDTQYF. In DNA form, the CDR3 reads TGTGCCAGCCTAGACCCGGGACGAGGCACAGATACGCAGTATTTT.

The chain joins TRBV2 to TRBJ2-2; D unresolved. Germline-derived CDR1 and CDR2 are SNHLY and FYNNEI. Trimming left V 6 bases short and J 9 bases short, with 14 bases between. The CDR3 runs 13 residues. CDR3 in amino acids: CASSLGPGRELFF. The CDR3 DNA is TGTGCCAGCAGCCTGGGCCCCGGCAGGGAGCTGTTTTTT.

This clonotype was observed many times. The genes are TRBV6-1 and TRBJ2-5, with a possible D match to TRBD1 (5 bases). The length of the CDR3 is 15 residues. The germline gives CDR1 MNHNS, CDR2 SASEGT. Trimming removed 8 bases at V and 2 bases at J, with 18 bases between. Written as DNA, the CDR3 is TGTGCCAGCCCCCACTTTCAGGGAAAACAAGAGACCCAGTACTTC. Translation: CASPHFQGKQETQYF.

This clonotype came up many times. The V call is TRBV6-1, the J call TRBJ1-1, with a weak D call TRBD1 (6 bases). The CDR3 extends over 14 amino acids. The germline gives CDR1 MNHNS, CDR2 SASEGT. V was pared by 3 bases and J by 5 bases, with 13 bases between. CDR3 nucleotides: TGTGCCAGCAGTGACCGACCGAGGGGGACTGAAGCTTTCTTT. Protein: CASSDRPRGTEAFF.

This clonotype has at least ten counts. CDR3 protein: CASSPLDRGHEQYF. CDR3 in DNA: TGTGCCAGCAGCCCCCTTGACCGAGGGCACGAGCAGTACTTC. The J gene is TRBJ2-7, the V gene TRBV27; perhaps TRBD2 as D (5 bases). The germline V and J ends were trimmed by 6 bases and 5 bases, with 17 bases remaining between them. The CDR3 extends over 14 amino acids. Germline-derived CDR1 and CDR2 are MNHEY and SMNVEV (reference sequence).

This clonotype was counted ten times or more. The chain links TRBV27 to TRBJ2-7, with TRBD1 as a possible D gene (5 bases). The V gene's germline CDR1 is MNHEY and CDR2 SMNVEV (reference sequence). The V and J ends lost 2 bases and 2 bases respectively, with 10 bases between them. The CDR3 spans 14 residues. Here the CDR3 reads CASSLRGYTYEQYF. The CDR3 nucleotides are TGTGCCAGCAGTTTAAGGGGTTACACCTACGAGCAGTACTTC.

At least ten counts were recorded for this clonotype. The rearrangement joins TRBV11-1 to TRBJ2-5; D might be TRBD1 (5 bases). V was pared by 6 bases and J by 5 bases, with 13 bases between. The CDR3 is 13 amino acids. Germline CDR1 is SGHAT and CDR2 is FQDESV (reference sequence). CDR3 loop: CASRAAGRETQYF. Here the CDR3 DNA reads TGTGCCAGCAGGGCTGCAGGGCGGGAGACCCAGTACTTC.

The chain employs TRBV19 and TRBJ1-1, with D unclear. The CDR3 is made up of 12 amino acids. Germline V gives CDR1 LNHDA, CDR2 SQIVND (reference sequence). The V end lost 6 bases, the J end lost 1 base, and 6 bases lay between the germline ends. CDR3 nucleotides: TGTGCCAGTAGGAACGGGAACACTGAAGCTTTCTTT. It codes for CASRNGNTEAFF.

This clonotype was seen at least ten times. The genes are TRBV3-1 and TRBJ1-4, with a possible D match to TRBD1 (6 bases). The CDR3 has 15 residues. Between the trimmed V and J ends, which lost 0 bases and 7 bases, there was a span of 12 bases. Germline values: CDR1 LGHDT, CDR2 YNNKEL (reference sequence). The CDR3 DNA sequence: TGTGCCAGCAGCCAAGAGGGGACACGAGGTGAAAAACTGTTTTTT. It yields the protein CASSQEGTRGEKLFF.